The clone carrying this TCR beta chain occurred many times. No antigen is known for it. This entry comes from a study of identical twins. General study findings and limits: One should note that invariant MAIT and iNKT cells could partly confound zero-insertion analyses. The degree of excess twin sharing was weaker in beta out-of-frame sequences.

Germline CDR1 is SGHRS and CDR2 is YFSETQ. The CDR3 extends over 14 amino acids. Trimming removed 0 bases from V and 7 bases from J, with 13 bases in between. After template switching added a universal primer site, the resulting cDNA carried unique molecular identifiers. TCRdb analysed the 5' RACE reads with MiXCR anew, one entry per CDR3 protein. The table shows approximately 220,000 distinct CDR3 sequences, with approximately 9% occurring only once. In every case, the donor was a healthy Caucasian. This TCR derives from a woman aged 18-35 years in good health. The sequencing sample was made of memory (CD45RO+) T cells sorted from blood. V usage is TRBV5-1 and J usage is TRBJ1-2; possibly TRBD1 for D (5 bases). The CDR3 nucleotides are TGCGCCAGCAGCTTGGGTGGGACGGCTCTTGGCTACACCTTC. This translates into CASSLGGTALGYTF.